The next 13 T cell receptor beta chains were all read from a single sample in a study of cytotoxic CD8 clonotypes in ibrutinib-treated CLL. Clones were sequenced by immunoSEQ multiplex PCR, and TCRdb holds only the in-frame ones, with some missing. The profile covers approximately 340,000 clones, with roughly 71% appearing a single time and around 6.5% taken by the ten largest. The input for sequencing was PBMCs, taken after 36 months of ibrutinib treatment. The receptors were sampled from a human donor with chronic lymphocytic leukemia.

The chain is built from TRBV25-1 and TRBJ2-3; the D is unclear. V lost 1 base and J lost 2, with 10 bases in between. CDR1 and CDR2 from the germline V gene are MGHDK and SYGVNS. This CDR3 is 15 amino acids long. The CDR3 sequence: CASSEFTADTDTQYF. CDR3 bases: TGTGCCAGCAGTGAATTCACGGCCGACACAGATACGCAGTATTTT.

V usage is TRBV9 and J usage is TRBJ2-3; tentative D call: TRBD1 (6 bases). Germline V gene sequence: CDR1 SGDLS, CDR2 YYNGEE. V lost 0 bases and J 6 bases, leaving 11 bases between the germline ends. The CDR3 extends over 14 amino acids. The CDR3 nucleotides read TGTGCCAGCAGCGTAGCGAACCAGGGGGATACGCAGTATTTT. Its protein product is CASSVANQGDTQYF.

The CDR3, as DNA: TGTGCCAGCAGGACCGGCAGGAGGTCCTACGAGCAGTACTTC. Translation: CASRTGRRSYEQYF. This chain joins TRBV28 and TRBJ2-7; D perhaps matches TRBD2 (5 bases). Trimming removed 6 bases from V and 1 base from J, with 13 bases in between. The germline gives CDR1 MDHEN, CDR2 SYDVKM. The length of the CDR3 is 14 residues.

The V gene is TRBV5-1, the J gene TRBJ2-5, with TRBD2 matching 12 bases. This CDR3 has 16 amino acids. J gave up 5 bases and V 4 bases, and 9 bases lay outside the gene matches. Germline assignment: CDR1 SGHRS and CDR2 YFSETQ. CDR3 sequence: CASSPGLAGWQETQYF. The CDR3 DNA follows: TGCGCCAGCAGCCCGGGACTAGCGGGCTGGCAGGAGACCCAGTACTTC.

V usage is TRBV28 and J usage is TRBJ2-7, with TRBD1 matching 7 bases. V gave up 6 bases and J gave up 3 bases; unmatched junction bases: 11. Per germline, CDR1 MDHEN and CDR2 SYDVKM. This CDR3 region has 15 residues. CDR3 sequence (DNA): TGTGCCAGCAGCTATGGGACAGTCGTTCACTACGAGCAGTACTTC. Residues: CASSYGTVVHYEQYF. The full variable domain, with the rest looked up from reference TRBV28 and TRBJ2-7, is DVKVTQSSRYLVKRTGEKVFLECVQDMDHENMFWYRQDPGLGLRLIYFSYDVKMKEKGDIPEGYSVSREKKERFSLILESASTNQTSMYLCASSYGTVVHYEQYFGPGTRLTVT.

Written as DNA, the CDR3 is TGTGCCAGCAGCTCAGCGGTGGCAGGGTTCGGGGAGCTGTTTTTT. It codes for CASSSAVAGFGELFF. The genes are TRBV11-3 and TRBJ2-2; D could derive from TRBD1 or TRBD2 (5 bases each). The CDR3 is made up of 15 amino acids. From germline, CDR1 is SGHNT and CDR2 YENEEA. V was clipped by 4 bases and J by 7 bases, with 16 bases between them.

J is TRBJ2-3 and V is TRBV6-1; D possibly corresponds to TRBD2 (5 bases). Trimming stripped 3 bases from V and 6 bases from J, with 16 bases between. The CDR3 is made up of 15 amino acids. In germline, CDR1 is MNHNS, CDR2 SASEGT. In nucleotides, the CDR3 is TGTGCCAGCAGTGAGCAGGACTCCCGTCGGGATACGCAGTATTTT. Amino acid sequence: CASSEQDSRRDTQYF.

The CDR3 spells CASSLPRGAAFF. CDR3 sequence (DNA): TGTGCCAGCAGCTTACCGCGAGGCGCAGCTTTCTTT. The chain links TRBV7-9 to TRBJ1-1; no clear D gene. The V gene's germline CDR1 is SEHNR and CDR2 FQNEAQ (reference sequence). The CDR3 has 12 residues. With 2 bases removed from V and 10 bases from J, the gap between germline ends came to 11 bases.

J is TRBJ2-7 and V is TRBV19, with D maybe TRBD1 (8 bases). V was pared by 6 bases and J by 2 bases, with 17 bases between. The CDR3 covers 15 residues. From germline, CDR1 is LNHDA and CDR2 SQIVND (reference sequence). CDR3 sequence (DNA): TGTGCCAGTAGCGAGACGGGGGGACAGGCCTACGAGCAGTACTTC. This encodes CASSETGGQAYEQYF.

The count of this clone is one. CDR3 DNA: TGTGCCAGTAGTATTCCGGGATATGGCTACACCTTC. Its translation is CASSIPGYGYTF. The chain is built from TRBV19 and TRBJ1-2; no firm D call. The germline V and J ends were trimmed by 3 bases and 5 bases, with 7 bases remaining between them. Germline V gene lookup returns CDR1 LNHDA and CDR2 SQIVND (reference sequence). The CDR3 has 12 residues.

The chain joins TRBV6-5 to TRBJ2-1; D perhaps matches TRBD1 (5 bases). The germline V gene encodes CDR1 MNHEY and CDR2 SVGAGI. V lost 2 bases to trimming and J lost 6 bases, with 8 bases between them. The CDR3 totals 13 residues. In DNA, the CDR3 is TGTGCCAGCAGTTACAGGGGCGGCAATGAGCAGTTCTTC. Its translation is CASSYRGGNEQFF.

This clone was recorded a few times. The same CDR3 arises from other DNA sequences in this sample as well. The CDR3 bases are TGTGCCAGCAGCCCGACGGGGGGATACGAGCAGTACTTC. This translates into CASSPTGGYEQYF. The chain uses TRBV11-2 and TRBJ2-7; TRBD2 agrees at 7 bases. This CDR3 spans 13 amino acids. The germline CDR1 and CDR2 sequences are SGHAT and FQNNGV. Unmatched junction bases numbered 5, after V lost 5 bases and J lost 4 bases.

This clone was seen only a few times. The chain has TRBV5-1 and TRBJ2-7, with D maybe TRBD1 (5 bases). Trimming removed 2 bases at V and 2 bases at J, with 11 bases between. Germline V gene lookup returns CDR1 SGHRS and CDR2 YFSETQ. This CDR3 is built from 14 residues. CDR3 DNA: TGCGCCAGCAGCTTCGGGCAGGGCACCTACGAGCAGTACTTC. Its protein product is CASSFGQGTYEQYF.